Below are 17 T cell receptor beta chains sequenced from a single sample in a study of CD8+ T cells in alopecia areata. After isolation, RNA underwent reverse transcription to generate cDNA as the sequencing template. The repertoire was sequenced with immunoSEQ multiplex PCR; TCRdb's copy has only in-frame clones and lacks some. The data contain some 30,000 clones, 65% to 80% of them singletons. Specimen: NKG2D-low CD8+ T cells sorted from blood. These receptors were obtained from a human donor with alopecia areata.

The rearrangement uses TRBV27 and TRBJ2-7; 11 bases are a match to TRBD2. This CDR3 is built from 13 residues. With V trimmed by 8 bases and J by 5 bases, 5 bases remained unmatched. Germline V gives CDR1 MNHEY, CDR2 SMNVEV (reference sequence). DNA of the CDR3: TGTGCCAGCGGGATAGCGGGAGGGAACGAGCAGTACTTC. Translation gives CASGIAGGNEQYF.

This clone came up once. This chain uses TRBV9 with TRBJ2-2; 7 nucleotides agree with TRBD1. Germline V gives CDR1 SGDLS, CDR2 YYNGEE. Trimming took 4 bases from V and 4 from J; bases not matched to a gene: 10. The CDR3 spans 16 residues. As DNA, the CDR3 is TGTGCCAGCAGCTTCAGAGGTTCAGGGGGCACCGGGGAGCTGTTTTTT. Translation gives CASSFRGSGGTGELFF.

The rearrangement uses TRBV4-2 and TRBJ2-7, with TRBD2 identical over 9 bases. CDR1 is LGHNA and CDR2 is YNFKEQ in the germline V gene. The CDR3 has 15 amino acids. The junction had 6 bases not matched to a gene; V was cut back by 0 bases and J by 6 bases. The CDR3 DNA reads TGTGCCAGCAGCCAAGATGGGACTAGCCTGGGCGAGCAGTACTTC. Its translation: CASSQDGTSLGEQYF.

The chain carries TRBV4-1 and TRBJ1-2; 12 bases fit TRBD1. V dropped 4 bases and J dropped 5; count of bases not matched to a gene: 2. Germline loops: CDR1 MGHRA, CDR2 YSYEKL. CDR3 length equals 14 residues. This CDR3 is CASSPGQGAYGYTF. CDR3 bases: TGCGCCAGCAGCCCGGGACAGGGGGCGTATGGCTACACCTTC.

The chain carries TRBV5-4 and TRBJ2-6; D may be TRBD1 (5 bases). Trimming pared 4 bases from V and 0 bases from J, leaving 17 bases between. The length of the CDR3 is 18 residues. Germline V gives CDR1 SGHNT, CDR2 YYREEE (reference sequence). CDR3 in DNA: TGTGCCAGCAGCGCCATCGGCACAGGAGCCTCTGGGGCCAACGTCCTGACTTTC. It codes for CASSAIGTGASGANVLTF.

The count of this clone is one. The rearrangement uses TRBV29-1 and TRBJ1-4, with TRBD1 matching 7 bases. The CDR3 is 14 amino acids. Germline CDR1 reads SQVTM; CDR2 reads ANQGSEA. The J segment lost 5 bases and the V segment lost 1 base, leaving 4 bases of the junction unmatched. CDR3 nucleotides: TGCAGCGTTGAAGCGACAGGGTCGAATGAAAAACTGTTTTTT. Protein product: CSVEATGSNEKLFF.

The gene calls are TRBV7-9 and TRBJ2-1; the match to TRBD2 covers 8 bases. The V segment lost 5 bases and the J segment 8 bases; nucleotides outside the gene matches: 8. The germline V gene encodes CDR1 SEHNR and CDR2 FQNEAQ (reference sequence). The CDR3 extends over 14 amino acids. CDR3 coding DNA: TGTGCCAGCAGCACGTCACTAGCGGAAGATGAGCAGTTCTTC. As protein: CASSTSLAEDEQFF. Using reference TRBV7-9 and TRBJ2-1 for the parts outside the CDR3, the full variable domain is DTGVSQNPRHKITKRGQNVTFRCDPISEHNRLYWYRQTLGQGPEFLTYFQNEAQLEKSRLLSDRFSAERPKGSFSTLEIQRTEQGDSAMYLCASSTSLAEDEQFFGPGTRLTVL.

DNA of the CDR3: TGCGCCAGCAGTCTTACGGGACAGGGCTCAAGGGGGAATGAGCAGTTCTTC. This codes for CASSLTGQGSRGNEQFF. The chain has TRBV23-1 and TRBJ2-1; 9 nucleotides line up with TRBD1. TRBV23-1 is reported as an ORF; its role is uncertain. The junction had 14 bases not matched to a gene; V was cut back by 4 bases and J by 7 bases. CDR3 size: 17 residues.

The chain couples TRBV29-1 to TRBJ2-1; 12 bases align to TRBD2. Germline V gene lookup returns CDR1 SQVTM and CDR2 ANQGSEA. J lost 7 bases, V lost 3 bases, and 10 bases had no gene match. There are 16 residues in the CDR3. The CDR3 reads CSVEDPLAGGGNEQFF. DNA of the CDR3: TGCAGCGTTGAGGACCCACTAGCGGGGGGCGGGAATGAGCAGTTCTTC.

The rearrangement uses TRBV5-1 and TRBJ2-1; 11 bases are a match to TRBD2. The junction had 12 bases not matched to a gene; V was cut back by 3 bases and J by 4 bases. The CDR3 extends over 18 amino acids. Germline CDR1 is SGHRS and CDR2 is YFSETQ. CDR3 in amino acids: CASSYLTSGTNYYNEQFF. The CDR3 DNA sequence: TGCGCCAGCAGCTACCTGACTAGCGGGACAAACTATTACAATGAGCAGTTCTTC.

This chain joins TRBV29-1 and TRBJ1-1; D is unresolved. Germline CDR1 reads SQVTM; CDR2 reads ANQGSEA. V lost 0 bases to trimming and J lost 7 bases, with 9 bases between them. The CDR3 is made up of 12 amino acids. The CDR3 reads CSVEDLGFEAFF. In nucleotides, the CDR3 is TGCAGCGTTGAAGATCTTGGGTTTGAAGCTTTCTTT.

As concerns this clone: Other DNA sequences in the sample encode the same CDR3. The V call is TRBV29-1, the J call TRBJ2-1; D might be TRBD2 (6 bases). Germline V CDR1 and CDR2: SQVTM, ANQGSEA. This CDR3 comprises 14 residues. Between the trimmed V and J ends, which lost 6 bases and 6 bases, there was a span of 18 bases. The CDR3 DNA is TGCAGCGTAGACGGTAGCGGTGGGCGCAATGAGCAGTTCTTC. This encodes CSVDGSGGRNEQFF.

This clone was counted between two and nine times. The chain employs TRBV7-6 and TRBJ2-5, with TRBD1 identical over 8 bases. This CDR3 region has 14 residues. CDR1 is SGHVS and CDR2 is FNYEAQ in the germline V gene. Trimming at V came to 5 bases and at J to 4 bases, leaving 6 bases not matched to a gene. The CDR3 protein is CASSMTGAVETQYF. The DNA of the CDR3 is TGTGCCAGCAGCATGACAGGGGCCGTAGAGACCCAGTACTTC.

This rearrangement joins TRBV30 to TRBJ2-1; the D is unclear. Germline V CDR1 and CDR2: GTSNPN, SVGIG (reference sequence). This CDR3 comprises 12 residues. Trimming shortened V by 1 base and J by 6 bases, and 7 bases separated the two germline ends. This CDR3 reads CAWSERSNEQFF. The CDR3 region has the DNA TGTGCCTGGAGTGAAAGGAGCAATGAGCAGTTCTTC.

The chain links TRBV15 to TRBJ1-1; D is unclear. From germline, CDR1 is LNHNV and CDR2 YYDKDF (reference sequence). The ends were cut back, 1 base at V and 5 bases at J, with 5 bases in the middle. The CDR3 has 12 amino acids. CDR3 nucleotide sequence: TGTGCCACCAGCAGAGCCGATACTGAAGCTTTCTTT. This sequence encodes CATSRADTEAFF.

The V and J genes are TRBV29-1 and TRBJ1-1; no reliable D call. V was shortened by 4 bases and J by 1 base, with 4 bases between the two germline ends. The CDR3 contains 11 residues. Germline V lookup: CDR1 SQVTM, CDR2 ANQGSEA. The chain's CDR3 is CSVVANTEAFF. CDR3 DNA: TGCAGCGTTGTAGCGAACACTGAAGCTTTCTTT.

The chain has TRBV7-9 and TRBJ2-5; maybe TRBD2 (6 bases). V was pared by 4 bases and J by 1 base, with 13 bases between. The CDR3 totals 15 residues. The germline CDR1 and CDR2 sequences are SEHNR and FQNEAQ (reference sequence). This CDR3 reads CASSSGWGLQETQYF. The CDR3 DNA sequence: TGTGCCAGCAGCTCCGGCTGGGGACTCCAAGAGACCCAGTACTTC.